This T cell receptor (beta chain) was sequenced in a study of blood T cell repertoires in COVID-19. Study background: Acute and convalescent COVID-19 specimens originated in the United States, Italy and Spain. PBMCs, B-cell-depleted T cells, or T cells provided the cDNA or gDNA that made up the material.

Authors' analysis steps: The assay estimated nucleated cells by amplifying reference gene primers. Sequenced by immunoSEQ multiplex PCR; TCRdb stores in-frame clones only, minus some. The V and J calls and clone size are taken from that table; D and trimming were inferred from the DNA. Found here are around 390,000 clones, 85% to 90% of them singletons; the top ten hold approximately 9.3%. Recovered status applied to Cohort 3 donors who had two consecutive negative PCRs. It also applied to those with clearance or with symptom resolution. V lost 4 bases to trimming and J lost 5 bases; unmatched junction nucleotides: 9. This CDR3 contains 15 residues. CDR1 is ENHRY, CDR2 SYGVKD, per germline.

Input material: PBMCs or T cells enriched from blood (not recorded which). The TCR originated in a woman in her forties or fifties who had recovered from COVID-19. The V and J genes are TRBV10-3 and TRBJ1-1; 8 bases match TRBD1. The CDR3 protein is CAISASTGGWTEAFF. The CDR3 DNA is TGTGCCATCAGTGCAAGCACAGGGGGTTGGACTGAAGCTTTCTTT.